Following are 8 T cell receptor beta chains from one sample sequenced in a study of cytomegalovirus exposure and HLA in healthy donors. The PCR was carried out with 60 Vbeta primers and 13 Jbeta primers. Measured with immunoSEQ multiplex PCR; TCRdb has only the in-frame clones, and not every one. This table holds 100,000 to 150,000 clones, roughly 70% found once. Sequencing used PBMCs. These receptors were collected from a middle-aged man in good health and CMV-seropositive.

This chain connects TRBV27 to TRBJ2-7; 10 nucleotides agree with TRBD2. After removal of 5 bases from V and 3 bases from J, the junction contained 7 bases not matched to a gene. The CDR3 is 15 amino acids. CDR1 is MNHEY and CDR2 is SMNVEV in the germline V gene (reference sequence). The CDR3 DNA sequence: TGTGCCAGCAGTGTCGGGACTAGCGTGGGCTACGAGCAGTACTTC. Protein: CASSVGTSVGYEQYF.

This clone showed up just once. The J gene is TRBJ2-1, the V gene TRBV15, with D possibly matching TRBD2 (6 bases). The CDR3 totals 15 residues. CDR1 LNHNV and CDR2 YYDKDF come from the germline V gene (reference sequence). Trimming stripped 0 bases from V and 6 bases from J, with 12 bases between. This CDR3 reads CATSRDRGSGNEQFF. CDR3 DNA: TGTGCCACCAGCAGAGATAGGGGTAGCGGCAATGAGCAGTTCTTC.

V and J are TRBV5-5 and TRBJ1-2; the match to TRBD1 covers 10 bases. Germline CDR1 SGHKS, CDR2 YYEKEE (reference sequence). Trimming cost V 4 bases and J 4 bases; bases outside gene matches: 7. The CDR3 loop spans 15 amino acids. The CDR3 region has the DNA TGTGCCAGCAGCGGGGGACAGGGGTCCTCCTATGGCTACACCTTC. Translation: CASSGGQGSSYGYTF.

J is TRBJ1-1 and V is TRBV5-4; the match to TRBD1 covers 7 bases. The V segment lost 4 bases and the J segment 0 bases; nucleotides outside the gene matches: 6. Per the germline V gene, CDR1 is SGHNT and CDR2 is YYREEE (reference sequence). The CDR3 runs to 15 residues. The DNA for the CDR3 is TGTGCCAGCAGCAAACAGGGGCTCATGAACACTGAAGCTTTCTTT. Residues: CASSKQGLMNTEAFF.

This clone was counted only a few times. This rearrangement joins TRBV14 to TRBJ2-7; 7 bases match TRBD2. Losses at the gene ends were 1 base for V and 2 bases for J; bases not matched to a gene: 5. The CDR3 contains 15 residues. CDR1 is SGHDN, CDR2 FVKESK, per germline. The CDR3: CASSQGRLATYEQYF. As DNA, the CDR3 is TGTGCCAGCAGCCAAGGAAGACTAGCTACCTACGAGCAGTACTTC.

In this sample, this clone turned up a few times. CDR3 amino acids: CASSLARGSGETQYF. CDR3 bases: TGTGCCAGCAGCTTGGCTCGGGGGTCGGGAGAGACCCAGTACTTC. The V and J genes are TRBV5-5 and TRBJ2-5, with a tentative D call TRBD2 (6 bases). The V gene lost 0 bases and the J gene lost 4 bases, with 13 bases spanning the gap. Germline values: CDR1 SGHKS, CDR2 YYEKEE (reference sequence). This CDR3 comprises 15 residues.

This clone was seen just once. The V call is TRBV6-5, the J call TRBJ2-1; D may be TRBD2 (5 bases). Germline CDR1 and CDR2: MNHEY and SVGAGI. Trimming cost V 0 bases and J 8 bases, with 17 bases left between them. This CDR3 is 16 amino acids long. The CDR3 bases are TGTGCCAGCAGTTACTCGAGGCAGCGGAGCATCGATGAGCAGTTCTTC. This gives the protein CASSYSRQRSIDEQFF.

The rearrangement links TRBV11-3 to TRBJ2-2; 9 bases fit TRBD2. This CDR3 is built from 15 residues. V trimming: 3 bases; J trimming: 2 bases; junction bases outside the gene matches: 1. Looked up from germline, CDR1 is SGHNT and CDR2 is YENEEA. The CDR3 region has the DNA TGTGCCAGCAGCTTCGGGACTAGCAACACCGGGGAGCTGTTTTTT. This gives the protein CASSFGTSNTGELFF.